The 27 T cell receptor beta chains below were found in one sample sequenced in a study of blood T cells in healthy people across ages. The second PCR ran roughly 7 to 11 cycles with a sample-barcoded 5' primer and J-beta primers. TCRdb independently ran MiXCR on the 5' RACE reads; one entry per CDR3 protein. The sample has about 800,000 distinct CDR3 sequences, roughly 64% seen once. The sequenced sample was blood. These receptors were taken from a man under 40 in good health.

CDR3 nucleotide sequence: TGTGCCAGCAGTGCTGGGACTAGGGATAAGTTCTTC. It specifies CASSAGTRDKFF. This rearrangement joins TRBV6-4 to TRBJ2-1; 8 bases align to TRBD2. The CDR3 length is 12 residues. The V and J ends lost 4 bases and 14 bases, in that order; junction bases with no gene match: 7. Germline CDR1 reads MRHNA; CDR2 reads SNTAGT.

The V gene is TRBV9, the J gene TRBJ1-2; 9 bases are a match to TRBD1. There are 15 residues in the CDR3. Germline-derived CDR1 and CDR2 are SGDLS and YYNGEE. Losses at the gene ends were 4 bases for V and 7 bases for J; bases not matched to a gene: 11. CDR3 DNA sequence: TGTGCCAGCAGCCTGCCACCGGGACAGGGTTCTGGCTACACCTTC. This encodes CASSLPPGQGSGYTF.

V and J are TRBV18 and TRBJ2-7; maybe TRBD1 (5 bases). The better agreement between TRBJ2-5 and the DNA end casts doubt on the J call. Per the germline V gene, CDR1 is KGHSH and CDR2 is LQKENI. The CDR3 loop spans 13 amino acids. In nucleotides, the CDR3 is TGTGCCAGCTCACCACCAGGACATGAGACCCAGTACTTC. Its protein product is CASSPPGHETQYF.

The CDR3 is CASSNRWNEQFF. In nucleotides, the CDR3 is TGTGCCAGCAGCAATCGCTGGAATGAGCAGTTCTTC. The chain employs TRBV7-6 and TRBJ2-1, with unresolved D. The germline V gene has CDR1 SGHVS and CDR2 FNYEAQ. V lost 5 bases and J 7 bases, leaving 9 bases between the germline ends. The CDR3 covers 12 residues.

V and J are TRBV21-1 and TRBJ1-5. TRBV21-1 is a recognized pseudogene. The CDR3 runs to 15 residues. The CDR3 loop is CASSEQGGRSQPQHF. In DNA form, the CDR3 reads TGTGCCAGCAGCGAACAGGGAGGACGGAGTCAGCCCCAGCATTTT.

CDR3 residues: CSAQVPTSNNEQFF. CDR3 in DNA: TGCAGTGCTCAAGTCCCCACCTCTAACAATGAGCAGTTCTTC. V is TRBV20-1 and J is TRBJ2-1; D is undetermined. The CDR3 consists of 14 residues. From germline, CDR1 is DFQATT and CDR2 SNEGSKA (reference sequence). Trimming removed 5 bases at V and 5 bases at J, with 16 bases between.

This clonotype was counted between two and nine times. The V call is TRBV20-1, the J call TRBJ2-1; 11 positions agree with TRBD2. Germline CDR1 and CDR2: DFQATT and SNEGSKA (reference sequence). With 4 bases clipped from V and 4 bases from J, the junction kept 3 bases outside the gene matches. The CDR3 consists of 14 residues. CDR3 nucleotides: TGCAGTGCTACTAGCGGGGGGTATTACAATGAGCAGTTCTTC. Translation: CSATSGGYYNEQFF.

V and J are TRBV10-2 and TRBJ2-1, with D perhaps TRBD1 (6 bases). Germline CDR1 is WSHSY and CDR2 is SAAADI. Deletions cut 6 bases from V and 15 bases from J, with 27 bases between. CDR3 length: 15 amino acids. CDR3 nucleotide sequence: TGCGCCAGCAGAACAACGCCCAGGGGACGATCCCCACCGTTCTTC. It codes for CASRTTPRGRSPPFF.

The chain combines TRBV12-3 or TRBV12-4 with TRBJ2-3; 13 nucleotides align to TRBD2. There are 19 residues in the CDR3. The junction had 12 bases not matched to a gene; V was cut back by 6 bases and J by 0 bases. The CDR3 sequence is CASSRGIGTSGASTDTQYF. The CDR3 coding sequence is TGTGCCAGCAGCCGAGGGATCGGGACTAGCGGGGCTAGCACAGATACGCAGTATTTT.

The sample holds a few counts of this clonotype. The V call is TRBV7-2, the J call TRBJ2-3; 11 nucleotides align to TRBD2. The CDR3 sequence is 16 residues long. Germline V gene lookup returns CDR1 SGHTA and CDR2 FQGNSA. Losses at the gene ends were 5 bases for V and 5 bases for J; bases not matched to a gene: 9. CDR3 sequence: CASSPTRGLAGDTQYF. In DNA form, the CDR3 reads TGTGCCAGCAGCCCCACCCGAGGACTAGCGGGAGATACGCAGTATTTT.

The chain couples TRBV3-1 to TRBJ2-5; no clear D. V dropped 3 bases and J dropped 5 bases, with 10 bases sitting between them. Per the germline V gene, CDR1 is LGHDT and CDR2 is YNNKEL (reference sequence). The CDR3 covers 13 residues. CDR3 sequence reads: CASSQEVWETQYF. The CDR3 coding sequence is TGTGCCAGCAGCCAGGAAGTCTGGGAGACCCAGTACTTC.

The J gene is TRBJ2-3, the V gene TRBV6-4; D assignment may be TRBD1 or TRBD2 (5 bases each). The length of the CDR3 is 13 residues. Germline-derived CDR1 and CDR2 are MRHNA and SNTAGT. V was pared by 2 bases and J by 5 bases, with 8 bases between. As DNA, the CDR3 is TGTGCCAGCAGTGACGGGGCGGGAGATACGCAGTATTTT. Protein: CASSDGAGDTQYF.

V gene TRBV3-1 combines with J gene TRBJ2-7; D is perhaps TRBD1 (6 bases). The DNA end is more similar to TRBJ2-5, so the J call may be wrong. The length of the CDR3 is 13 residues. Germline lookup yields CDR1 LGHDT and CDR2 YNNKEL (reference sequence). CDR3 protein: CASRHTGSETQYF. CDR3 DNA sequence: TGTGCCAGCAGACATACAGGGTCCGAGACCCAGTACTTC.

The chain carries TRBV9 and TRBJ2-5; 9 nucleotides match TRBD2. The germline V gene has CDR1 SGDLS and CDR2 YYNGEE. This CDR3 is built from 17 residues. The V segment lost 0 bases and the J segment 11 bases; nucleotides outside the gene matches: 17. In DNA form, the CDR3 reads TGTGCCAGCAGCGTAGGCGGGAGGGCCCTCGGGTACAATGAGCAGTACTTC. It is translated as CASSVGGRALGYNEQYF.

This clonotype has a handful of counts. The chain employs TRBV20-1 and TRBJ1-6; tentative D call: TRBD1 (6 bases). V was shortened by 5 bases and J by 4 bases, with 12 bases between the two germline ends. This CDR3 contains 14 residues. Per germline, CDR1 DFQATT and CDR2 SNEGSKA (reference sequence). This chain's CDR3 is CSAWSGQYNSPLHF. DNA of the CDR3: TGCAGTGCTTGGTCCGGACAGTATAATTCACCCCTCCACTTT.

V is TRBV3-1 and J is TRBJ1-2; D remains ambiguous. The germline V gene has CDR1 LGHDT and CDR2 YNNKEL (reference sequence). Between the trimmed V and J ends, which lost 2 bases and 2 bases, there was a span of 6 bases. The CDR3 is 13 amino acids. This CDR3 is CASSQHNNYGYTF. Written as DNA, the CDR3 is TGTGCCAGCAGCCAACACAACAACTATGGCTACACCTTC.

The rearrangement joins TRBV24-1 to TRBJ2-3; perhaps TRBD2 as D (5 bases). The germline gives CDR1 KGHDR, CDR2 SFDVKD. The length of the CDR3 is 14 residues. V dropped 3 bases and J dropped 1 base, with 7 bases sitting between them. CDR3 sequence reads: CATSDGGRTDTQYF. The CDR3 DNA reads TGTGCCACCAGTGATGGAGGCCGCACAGATACGCAGTATTTT.

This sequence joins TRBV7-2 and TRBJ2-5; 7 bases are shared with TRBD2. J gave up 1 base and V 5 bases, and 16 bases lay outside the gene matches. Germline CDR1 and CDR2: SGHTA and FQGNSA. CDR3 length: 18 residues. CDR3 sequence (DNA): TGTGCCAGCAGCACCGGCGGGAGCCCAAGACATTTCCAAGAGACCCAGTACTTC. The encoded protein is CASSTGGSPRHFQETQYF. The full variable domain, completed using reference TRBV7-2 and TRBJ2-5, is GAGVSQSPSNKVTEKGKDVELRCDPISGHTALYWYRQSLGQGLEFLIYFQGNSAPDKSGLPSDRFSAERTGGSVSTLTIQRTQQEDSAVYLCASSTGGSPRHFQETQYFGPGTRLLVL.

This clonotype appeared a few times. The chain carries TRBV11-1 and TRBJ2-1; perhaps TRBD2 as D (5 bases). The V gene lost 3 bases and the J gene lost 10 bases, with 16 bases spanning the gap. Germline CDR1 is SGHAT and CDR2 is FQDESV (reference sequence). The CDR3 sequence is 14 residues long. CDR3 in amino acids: CASSFLLSGGEQFF. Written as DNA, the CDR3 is TGTGCCAGCAGCTTTCTATTATCCGGCGGGGAGCAGTTCTTC. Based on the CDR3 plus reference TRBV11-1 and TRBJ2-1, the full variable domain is EAEVAQSPRYKITEKSQAVAFWCDPISGHATLYWYRQILGQGPELLVQFQDESVVDDSQLPKDRFSAERLKGVDSTLKIQPAELGDSAMYLCASSFLLSGGEQFFGPGTRLTVL.

As DNA, the CDR3 is TGTGCCACCGAACAGAGGACTAACTATGGCTACACCTTC. It translates to CATEQRTNYGYTF. V gene TRBV6-1 combines with J gene TRBJ1-2; D is undetermined. This CDR3 is built from 13 residues. Germline lookup yields CDR1 MNHNS and CDR2 SASEGT. V was pared by 10 bases and J by 0 bases, with 12 bases between.

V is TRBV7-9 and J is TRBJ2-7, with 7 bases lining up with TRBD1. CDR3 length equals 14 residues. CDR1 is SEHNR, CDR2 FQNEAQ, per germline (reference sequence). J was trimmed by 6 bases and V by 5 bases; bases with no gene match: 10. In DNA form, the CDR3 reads TGTGCCAGCAGCGTTGAGGGGGCAGTCTCCGAGCAGTACTTC. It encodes CASSVEGAVSEQYF.

As DNA, the CDR3 is TGCGCCAGCAGCCAGAACCCGTCCGGAGCGGAAAAACTGTTTTTT. Translating gives CASSQNPSGAEKLFF. V and J are TRBV4-3 and TRBJ1-4; D not certain. V lost 3 bases to trimming and J lost 8 bases, with 16 bases between them. The germline CDR1 and CDR2 sequences are LGHNA and YSLEER. There are 15 residues in the CDR3.

The CDR3 protein is CSAGSIGSYEQYF. CDR3 DNA: TGCAGTGCTGGGTCTATCGGGTCCTACGAGCAGTACTTC. The V call is TRBV20-1, the J call TRBJ2-7, with no clear D. Trimming shortened V by 5 bases and J by 1 base, and 12 bases separated the two germline ends. From germline, CDR1 is DFQATT and CDR2 SNEGSKA (reference sequence). CDR3 length: 13 amino acids.

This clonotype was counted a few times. Written as DNA, the CDR3 is TGCAGCGTTCGACCAGGGGGGTACAATGAGCAGTTCTTC. Residues: CSVRPGGYNEQFF. The chain links TRBV29-1 to TRBJ2-1; D perhaps matches TRBD1 (7 bases). Trimming left V 5 bases short and J 4 bases short, with 12 bases between. Germline loops: CDR1 SQVTM, CDR2 ANQGSEA. The length of the CDR3 is 13 residues.

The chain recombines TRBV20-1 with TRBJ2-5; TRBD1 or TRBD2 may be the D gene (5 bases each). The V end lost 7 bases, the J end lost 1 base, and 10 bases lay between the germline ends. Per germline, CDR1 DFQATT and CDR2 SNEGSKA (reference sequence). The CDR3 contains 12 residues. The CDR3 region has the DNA TGCAGTGTCGAGGGGACCCAAGAGACCCAGTACTTC. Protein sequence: CSVEGTQETQYF.

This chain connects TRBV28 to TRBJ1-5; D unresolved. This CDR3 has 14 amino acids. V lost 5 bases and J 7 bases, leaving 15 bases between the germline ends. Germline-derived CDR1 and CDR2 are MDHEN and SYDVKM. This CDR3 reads CASSPGRPWQPQHF. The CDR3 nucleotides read TGTGCCAGCAGTCCCGGAAGGCCGTGGCAGCCCCAGCATTTT.

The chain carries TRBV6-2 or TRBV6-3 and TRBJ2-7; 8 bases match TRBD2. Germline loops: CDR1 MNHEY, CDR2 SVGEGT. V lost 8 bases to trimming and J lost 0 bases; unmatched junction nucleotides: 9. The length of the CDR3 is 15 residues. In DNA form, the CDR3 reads TGTGCCAGCCTTGATTTAGGGACTAGCTCCTACGAGCAGTACTTC. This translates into CASLDLGTSSYEQYF.